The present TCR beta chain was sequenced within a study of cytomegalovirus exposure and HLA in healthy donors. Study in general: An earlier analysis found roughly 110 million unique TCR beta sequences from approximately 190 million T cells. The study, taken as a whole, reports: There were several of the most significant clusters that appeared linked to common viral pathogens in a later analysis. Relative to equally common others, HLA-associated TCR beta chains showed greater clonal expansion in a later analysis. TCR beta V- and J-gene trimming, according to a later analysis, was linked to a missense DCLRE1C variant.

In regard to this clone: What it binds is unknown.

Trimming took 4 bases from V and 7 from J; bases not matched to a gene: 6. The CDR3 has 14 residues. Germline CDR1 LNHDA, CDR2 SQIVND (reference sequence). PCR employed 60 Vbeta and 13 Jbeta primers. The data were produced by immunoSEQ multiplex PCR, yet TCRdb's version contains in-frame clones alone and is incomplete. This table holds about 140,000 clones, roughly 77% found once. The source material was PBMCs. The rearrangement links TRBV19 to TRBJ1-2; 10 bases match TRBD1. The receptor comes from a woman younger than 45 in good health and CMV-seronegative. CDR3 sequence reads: CASSKTGGAFGYTF. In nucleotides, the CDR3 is TGTGCCAGTAGTAAGACAGGGGGCGCGTTTGGCTACACCTTC.